These 24 T cell receptor beta chains were all obtained from the same sample, sequenced in a study of breast tumors, draining lymph nodes, adjacent tissues. The lymph nodes were axillary draining lymph nodes from breast cancer patients. TCRdb reprocessed the multiplex PCR reads with MiXCR, giving one entry per CDR3 protein. The top ten clones hold roughly 2.6% of a sample with about 150,000 distinct CDR3 sequences, more than 20% of them seen once. The sequenced material came from axillary lymph node tissue. All receptors derive from a female donor with breast cancer. Some clones in this sample may be carry-over from other donors' samples.

This clonotype was counted a few times. The chain uses TRBV18 and TRBJ1-3; D is possibly TRBD1 (6 bases). Germline V lookup: CDR1 KGHSH, CDR2 LQKENI. This CDR3 spans 16 amino acids. V lost 1 base, J lost 0 bases, and 10 bases lay in between. CDR3 loop: CASSPQIQGSGNTIYF. In DNA form, the CDR3 reads TGTGCCAGCTCACCACAAATACAGGGCTCTGGAAACACCATATATTTT.

This clonotype has ten or more counts. The V and J genes are TRBV29-1 and TRBJ2-6; D is uncertain. CDR1 and CDR2 from the germline V gene are SQVTM and ANQGSEA. The V and J ends lost 4 bases and 3 bases respectively, with 16 bases between them. The CDR3 runs 16 residues. The CDR3 is CSVGLGSQVGANVLTF. In DNA form, the CDR3 reads TGCAGCGTTGGGTTGGGGTCACAAGTTGGGGCCAACGTCCTGACTTTC. The full variable domain, in which reference TRBV29-1 and TRBJ2-6 provide the parts outside the CDR3, is SAVISQKPSRDICQRGTSLTIQCQVDSQVTMMFWYRQQPGQSLTLIATANQGSEATYESGFVIDKFPISRPNLTFSTLTVSNMSPEDSSIYLCSVGLGSQVGANVLTFGAGSRLTVL.

On this clonotype itself: A much larger clone is a single base away; this may be a read error. This chain joins TRBV2 and TRBJ1-2; weak D call: TRBD1 (6 bases). V was pared by 4 bases and J by 5 bases, with 17 bases between. Looked up from germline, CDR1 is SNHLY and CDR2 is FYNNEI. The CDR3 sequence is 15 residues long. CDR3 nucleotide sequence: TGTGCCAGCAGTGCCGGGTCAGGGCAGGGGTATGGCTACACCTTC. As protein: CASSAGSGQGYGYTF.

Worth noting for this clonotype: This may stem from a read error, because a much larger clone lies one nucleotide away. In nucleotides, the CDR3 is TGTGCCAGTAGTGATCGGGGCGGGACAGGGGAGGGTCAGCCCCAGCATTTT. Protein product: CASSDRGGTGEGQPQHF. The rearrangement uses TRBV19 and TRBJ1-5; TRBD1 matches 10 bases. The CDR3 runs 17 residues. The germline gives CDR1 LNHDA, CDR2 SQIVND (reference sequence). V lost 5 bases and J lost 6; bases outside the gene matches: 13. Complete variable domain (other parts from reference TRBV19 and TRBJ1-5): DGGITQSPKYLFRKEGQNVTLSCEQNLNHDAMYWYRQDPGQGLRLIYYSQIVNDFQKGDIAEGYSVSREKKESFPLTVTSAQKNPTAFYLCASSDRGGTGEGQPQHFGDGTRLSIL.

This clonotype came up many times. The V gene is TRBV11-3, the J gene TRBJ2-5; D tentatively reads TRBD1 or TRBD2 (5 bases each). Germline values: CDR1 SGHNT, CDR2 YENEEA. The CDR3 sequence is 15 residues long. V was shortened by 2 bases and J by 4 bases, with 14 bases between the two germline ends. The CDR3 loop is CASSLLPGRGETQYF. The CDR3 DNA sequence: TGTGCCAGCAGCTTATTACCGGGACGGGGAGAGACCCAGTACTTC. Drawing the rest from reference TRBV11-3 and TRBJ2-5, the complete variable domain is EAGVVQSPRYKIIEKKQPVAFWCNPISGHNTLYWYLQNLGQGPELLIRYENEEAVDDSQLPKDRFSAERLKGVDSTLKIQPAELGDSAVYLCASSLLPGRGETQYFGPGTRLLVL.

The chain carries TRBV18 and TRBJ2-1, with TRBD1 matching 8 bases. J lost 6 bases, V lost 3 bases, and 7 bases had no gene match. This CDR3 comprises 15 residues. Germline V CDR1 and CDR2: KGHSH, LQKENI. CDR3: CASSPPGQAFNEQFF. The CDR3 DNA reads TGTGCCAGCTCACCCCCGGGACAGGCCTTCAATGAGCAGTTCTTC. The entire variable domain, with the rest obtained from reference TRBV18 and TRBJ2-1, is as follows: NAGVMQNPRHLVRRRGQEARLRCSPMKGHSHVYWYRQLPEEGLKFMVYLQKENIIDESGMPKERFSAEFPKEGPSILRIQQVVRGDSAAYFCASSPPGQAFNEQFFGPGTRLTVL.

This clonotype was counted at least ten times. The rearrangement joins TRBV6-1 to TRBJ2-7; 11 bases line up with TRBD2. The CDR3 is made up of 17 amino acids. The junction had 15 bases not matched to a gene; V was cut back by 8 bases and J by 3 bases. Germline V lookup: CDR1 MNHNS, CDR2 SASEGT. As DNA, the CDR3 is TGTGCCAGCGACAGGGGCACCGGGACTAGCGGATACTACGAGCAGTACTTC. Translating gives CASDRGTGTSGYYEQYF.

This clonotype occurred a few times. A much larger clonotype is one base distant, so this may be a read error. This chain uses TRBV4-1 with TRBJ2-3; 12 bases map to TRBD2. Germline V gene lookup returns CDR1 MGHRA and CDR2 YSYEKL. This CDR3 comprises 15 residues. Trimming removed 8 bases from V and 2 bases from J; junction bases left unmatched: 5. CDR3 sequence reads: CASGLAGGPTDTQYF. CDR3 bases: TGCGCCAGCGGCCTAGCGGGAGGGCCCACAGATACGCAGTATTTT.

This clonotype occurred many times. The V call is TRBV4-1, the J call TRBJ2-1, with 8 bases that match TRBD2. Per germline, CDR1 MGHRA and CDR2 YSYEKL. This CDR3 region has 17 residues. Trimming took 4 bases from V and 3 from J; bases not matched to a gene: 11. CDR3 DNA: TGCGCCAGCAGCCCCCTTCCACTAGCGGCCCTCTACAATGAGCAGTTCTTC. Its protein is CASSPLPLAALYNEQFF.

This clonotype was found many times. The rearrangement links TRBV19 to TRBJ2-1; perhaps TRBD2 as D (5 bases). The germline CDR1 and CDR2 sequences are LNHDA and SQIVND (reference sequence). Trimming pared 7 bases from V and 0 bases from J, leaving 13 bases between. The CDR3 loop spans 15 amino acids. In DNA form, the CDR3 reads TGTGCCAGTAAGTTTAGCGTGAGCTCCTACAATGAGCAGTTCTTC. Protein sequence: CASKFSVSSYNEQFF.

This clonotype was seen many times. The chain has TRBV5-8 and TRBJ2-1; TRBD1 might be the D (6 bases). V lost 3 bases and J 8 bases, leaving 12 bases between the germline ends. This CDR3 is 13 amino acids long. Germline V gene lookup returns CDR1 SGHTS and CDR2 YDEGEE. The CDR3 DNA follows: TGTGCCAGCAGCTCGGGACACGGGGATGAGCAGTTCTTC. Its protein product is CASSSGHGDEQFF.

Comment on this clonotype: Germline and junction disagree at one end, which may indicate a read error. The chain carries TRBV4-1 and TRBJ2-5; D may be TRBD1 or TRBD2 (6 bases each). Germline CDR1 is MGHRA and CDR2 is YSYEKL. CDR3 length: 15 residues. CDR3 protein: CASGQGGGGQETQYF. CDR3 nucleotides: TGCGCCAGCGGCCAAGGGGGAGGAGGGCAAGAGACCCAGTACTTC.

Concerning this clonotype itself: Possible read error: a much larger clone is one base away. This rearrangement joins TRBV19 to TRBJ2-7, with D perhaps TRBD2 (5 bases). Trimming pared 3 bases from V and 3 bases from J, leaving 9 bases between. CDR3 size: 13 residues. CDR1 LNHDA and CDR2 SQIVND come from the germline V gene (reference sequence). In DNA form, the CDR3 reads TGTGCCAGTAGTATTCCCGAGGGCTACGAGCAGTACTTC. This sequence encodes CASSIPEGYEQYF.

This clonotype was picked up many times. The rearrangement links TRBV7-6 to TRBJ2-3; the D call may be TRBD1 or TRBD2 (5 bases each). The CDR3 loop spans 17 amino acids. The germline CDR1 and CDR2 sequences are SGHVS and FNYEAQ. Trimming shortened V by 0 bases and J by 3 bases, and 16 bases separated the two germline ends. CDR3 loop: CASSLAAFGAGTDTQYF. Here the CDR3 DNA reads TGTGCCAGCAGCTTAGCGGCGTTCGGGGCAGGGACAGATACGCAGTATTTT.

Many counts were recorded for this clonotype. The chain uses TRBV6-6 and TRBJ2-5; a possible D gene is TRBD2 (6 bases). The CDR3 runs 16 residues. Trimming took off 0 bases at V and 5 bases at J, with 16 bases between the two ends. The germline V gene has CDR1 MNHNY and CDR2 SVGAGI (reference sequence). The DNA for the CDR3 is TGTGCCAGCAGTTACTCGACCCTGCGGGATCGGGAGACCCAGTACTTC. Protein sequence: CASSYSTLRDRETQYF.

In the case of this clonotype: A much larger clone lies a single base off, so this may be a read error. This sequence joins TRBV29-1 and TRBJ2-5, with D possibly TRBD1 on 6 matching bases. The CDR3 spans 12 residues. Germline assignment: CDR1 SQVTM and CDR2 ANQGSEA. The CDR3 DNA is TGCAGCGTCAGACAGGCTCAAGAGACCCAGTGCTTC. Residues: CSVRQAQETQCF.

CDR3 protein: CASSTSHGGLGMQFF. CDR3 nucleotide sequence: TGTGCCAGTAGCACATCCCACGGGGGGCTAGGGATGCAGTTCTTC. V usage is TRBV19 and J usage is TRBJ2-1, with TRBD2 as a possible D gene (7 bases). Trimming stripped 6 bases from V and 12 bases from J, with 24 bases between. CDR3 length equals 15 residues. Germline loops: CDR1 LNHDA, CDR2 SQIVND (reference sequence).

The rearrangement joins TRBV7-3 to TRBJ2-1, with D unresolved. Germline V lookup: CDR1 SGHTA, CDR2 FQGTGA. CDR3 size: 15 residues. V was cut by 2 bases and J by 5 bases, with 13 bases left in between. This chain's CDR3 is CASSLGDKGHNEQFF. CDR3 nucleotides: TGTGCCAGCAGCTTAGGTGATAAGGGCCACAATGAGCAGTTCTTC.

There are a few counts of this clonotype. Mismatch with germline at one junction end may stem from a read error. The chain combines TRBV20-1 with TRBJ2-1; D is ambiguous. Germline CDR1 DFQATT, CDR2 SNEGSKA (reference sequence). The CDR3 is 11 residues long. This CDR3 is CSASPTNEQLF. Here the CDR3 DNA reads TGCAGTGCTAGCCCAACGAATGAGCAGCTCTTC.

The chain uses TRBV5-6 and TRBJ2-5; a weak D match, TRBD1 (8 bases). This CDR3 contains 20 residues. Between the trimmed V and J ends, which lost 4 bases and 3 bases, there was a span of 31 bases. Germline V lookup: CDR1 SGHDT, CDR2 YYEEEE. CDR3 loop: CASSLTRGPPRTGREETQYF. In nucleotides, the CDR3 is TGTGCCAGCAGCCTAACACGGGGTCCCCCCAGGACAGGGAGGGAAGAGACCCAGTACTTC.

This clonotype was seen a few times. This chain connects TRBV19 to TRBJ2-3, with 12 bases aligning to TRBD1. Per the germline V gene, CDR1 is LNHDA and CDR2 is SQIVND (reference sequence). Trimming cost V 7 bases and J 1 base; bases outside gene matches: 12. CDR3 length equals 18 residues. The chain's CDR3 is CASKGGTGGFYGTDTQYF. DNA of the CDR3: TGTGCCAGTAAAGGCGGGACAGGGGGCTTTTACGGCACAGATACGCAGTATTTT. The complete variable domain, with remaining parts taken from reference TRBV19 and TRBJ2-3, reads DGGITQSPKYLFRKEGQNVTLSCEQNLNHDAMYWYRQDPGQGLRLIYYSQIVNDFQKGDIAEGYSVSREKKESFPLTVTSAQKNPTAFYLCASKGGTGGFYGTDTQYFGPGTRLTVL.

As concerns this clonotype: Being one base from a much bigger clone, this may be a read error. Here the CDR3 omits its conserved ending phenylalanine or tryptophan, so a read error is the likely source. V is TRBV5-6 and J is TRBJ2-3, with 9 bases that match TRBD1. Per the germline V gene, CDR1 is SGHDT and CDR2 is YYEEEE. V gave up 3 bases and J gave up 8 bases; unmatched junction bases: 1. This CDR3 is built from 12 residues. The CDR3 DNA reads as TGTGCCAGCAGCTCGGGACAGGGTACGCAGTATCTT. Translating it yields CASSSGQGTQYL.

This clonotype was seen ten or more times. V usage is TRBV10-3 and J usage is TRBJ2-2; 7 nucleotides line up with TRBD1. Trimming removed 5 bases from V and 6 bases from J; junction bases left unmatched: 0. The CDR3 consists of 12 residues. Germline values: CDR1 ENHRY, CDR2 SYGVKD. The DNA for the CDR3 is TGTGCCATCAGTACAGGGGCCGGGGAGCTGTTTTTT. It yields the protein CAISTGAGELFF.

As regards this clonotype: A much larger clone lies a single base off, so this may be a read error. This sequence joins TRBV2 and TRBJ2-7, with TRBD2 matching over 11 bases. From germline, CDR1 is SNHLY and CDR2 FYNNEI. The CDR3 totals 15 residues. V gave up 5 bases and J gave up 8 bases; unmatched junction bases: 11. Here the CDR3 DNA reads TGTGCCAGCAGTCCAGCTAGCGGGAGGACGTACAAGCAGTACTTC. This codes for CASSPASGRTYKQYF.